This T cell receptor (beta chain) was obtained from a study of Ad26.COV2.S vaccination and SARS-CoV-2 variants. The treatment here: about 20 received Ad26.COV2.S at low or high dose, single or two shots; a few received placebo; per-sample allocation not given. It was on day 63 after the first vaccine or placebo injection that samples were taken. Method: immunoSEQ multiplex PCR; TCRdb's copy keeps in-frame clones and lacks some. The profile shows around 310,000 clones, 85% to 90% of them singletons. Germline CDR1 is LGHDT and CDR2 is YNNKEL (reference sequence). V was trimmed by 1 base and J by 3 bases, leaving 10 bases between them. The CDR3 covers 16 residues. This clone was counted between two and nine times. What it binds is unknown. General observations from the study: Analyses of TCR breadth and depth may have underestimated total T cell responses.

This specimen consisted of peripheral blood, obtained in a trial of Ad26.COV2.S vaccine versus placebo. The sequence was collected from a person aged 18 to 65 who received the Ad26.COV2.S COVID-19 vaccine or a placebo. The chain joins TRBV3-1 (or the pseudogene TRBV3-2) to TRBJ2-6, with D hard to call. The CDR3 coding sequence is TGTGCCAGCAGCCAAGGAAGACGGGTTGGGGCCAACGTCCTGACTTTC. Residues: CASSQGRRVGANVLTF.